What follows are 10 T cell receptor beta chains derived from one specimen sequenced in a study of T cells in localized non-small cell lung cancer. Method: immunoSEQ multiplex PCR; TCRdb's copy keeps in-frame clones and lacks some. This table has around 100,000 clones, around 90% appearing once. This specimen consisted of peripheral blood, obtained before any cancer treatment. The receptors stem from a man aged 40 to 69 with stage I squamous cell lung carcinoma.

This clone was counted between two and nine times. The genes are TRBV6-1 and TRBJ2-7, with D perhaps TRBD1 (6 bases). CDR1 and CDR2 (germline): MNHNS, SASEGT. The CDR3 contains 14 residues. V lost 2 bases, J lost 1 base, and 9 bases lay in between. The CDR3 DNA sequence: TGTGCCAGCAGTGAACTGGGACAATCCTACGAGCAGTACTTC. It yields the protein CASSELGQSYEQYF.

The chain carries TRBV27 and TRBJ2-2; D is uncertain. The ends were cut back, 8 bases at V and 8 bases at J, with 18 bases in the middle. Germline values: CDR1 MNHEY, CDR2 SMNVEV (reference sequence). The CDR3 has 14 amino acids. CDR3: CASAAWSPEGELFF. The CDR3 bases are TGTGCCAGCGCCGCCTGGAGTCCGGAGGGGGAGCTGTTTTTT.

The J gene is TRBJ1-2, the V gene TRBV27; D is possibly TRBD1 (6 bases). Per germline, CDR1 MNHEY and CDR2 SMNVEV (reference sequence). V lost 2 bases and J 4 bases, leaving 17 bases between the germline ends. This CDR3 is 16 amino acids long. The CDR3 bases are TGTGCCAGCAGTTTAACAATTGCGGGACACCCCTATGGCTACACCTTC. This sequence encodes CASSLTIAGHPYGYTF.

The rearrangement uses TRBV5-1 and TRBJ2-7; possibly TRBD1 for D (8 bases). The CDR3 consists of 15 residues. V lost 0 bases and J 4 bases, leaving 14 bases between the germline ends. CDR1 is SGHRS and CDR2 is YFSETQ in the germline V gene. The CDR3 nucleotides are TGCGCCAGCAGCTTGGAACAGGGGGGGAGATACGAGCAGTACTTC. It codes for CASSLEQGGRYEQYF.

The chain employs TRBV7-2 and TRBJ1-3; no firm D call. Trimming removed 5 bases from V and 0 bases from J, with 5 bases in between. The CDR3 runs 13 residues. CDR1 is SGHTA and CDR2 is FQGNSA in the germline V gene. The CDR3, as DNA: TGTGCCAGCAGCCTAAGCTCTGGAAACACCATATATTTT. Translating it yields CASSLSSGNTIYF. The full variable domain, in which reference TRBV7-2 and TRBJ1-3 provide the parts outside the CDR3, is GAGVSQSPSNKVTEKGKDVELRCDPISGHTALYWYRQSLGQGLEFLIYFQGNSAPDKSGLPSDRFSAERTGGSVSTLTIQRTQQEDSAVYLCASSLSSGNTIYFGEGSWLTVV.

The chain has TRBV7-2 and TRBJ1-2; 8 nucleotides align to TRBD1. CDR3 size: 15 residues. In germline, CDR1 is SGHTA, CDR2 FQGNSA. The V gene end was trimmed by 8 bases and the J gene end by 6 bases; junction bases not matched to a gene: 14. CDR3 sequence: CASSSPGQVKHGYTF. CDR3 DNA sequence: TGTGCCAGCTCTTCGCCGGGACAGGTTAAACATGGCTACACCTTC. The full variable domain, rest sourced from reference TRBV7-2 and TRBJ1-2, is GAGVSQSPSNKVTEKGKDVELRCDPISGHTALYWYRQSLGQGLEFLIYFQGNSAPDKSGLPSDRFSAERTGGSVSTLTIQRTQQEDSAVYLCASSSPGQVKHGYTFGSGTRLTVV.

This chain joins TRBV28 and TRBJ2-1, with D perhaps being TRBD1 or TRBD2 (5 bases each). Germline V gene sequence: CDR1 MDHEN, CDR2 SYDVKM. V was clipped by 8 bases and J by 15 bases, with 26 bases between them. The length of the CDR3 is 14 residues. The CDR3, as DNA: TGTGCCAGCGGACGACTACCCCAGGGAAGTTTTACGTTCTTC. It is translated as CASGRLPQGSFTFF. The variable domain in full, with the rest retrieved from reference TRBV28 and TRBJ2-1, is DVKVTQSSRYLVKRTGEKVFLECVQDMDHENMFWYRQDPGLGLRLIYFSYDVKMKEKGDIPEGYSVSREKKERFSLILESASTNQTSMYLCASGRLPQGSFTFFGPGTRLTVL.

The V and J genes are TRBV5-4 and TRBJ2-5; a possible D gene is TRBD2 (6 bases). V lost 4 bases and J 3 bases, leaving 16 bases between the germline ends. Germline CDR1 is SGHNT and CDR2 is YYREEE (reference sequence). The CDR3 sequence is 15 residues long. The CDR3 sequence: CASSPPRGGKETQYF. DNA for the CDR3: TGTGCCAGCAGCCCCCCCCGAGGAGGGAAAGAGACCCAGTACTTC.

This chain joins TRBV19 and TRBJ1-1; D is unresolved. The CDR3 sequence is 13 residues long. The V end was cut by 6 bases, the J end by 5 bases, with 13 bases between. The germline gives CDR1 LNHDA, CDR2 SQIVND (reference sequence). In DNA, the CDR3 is TGTGCCAGTAGGAAAGAGAGACTAACTGAAGCTTTCTTT. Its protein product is CASRKERLTEAFF. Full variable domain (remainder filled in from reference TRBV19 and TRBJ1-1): DGGITQSPKYLFRKEGQNVTLSCEQNLNHDAMYWYRQDPGQGLRLIYYSQIVNDFQKGDIAEGYSVSREKKESFPLTVTSAQKNPTAFYLCASRKERLTEAFFGQGTRLTVV.

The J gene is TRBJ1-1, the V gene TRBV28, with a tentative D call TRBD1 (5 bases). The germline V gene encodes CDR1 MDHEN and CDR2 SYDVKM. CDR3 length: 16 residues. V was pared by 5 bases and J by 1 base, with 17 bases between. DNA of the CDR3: TGTGCCAGCAGTCCCGTAGGGGCCGGGGGGAACACTGAAGCTTTCTTT. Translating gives CASSPVGAGGNTEAFF.